Each of the 13 T cell receptor beta chains below was sequenced from the same sample in a study of cytomegalovirus exposure and HLA in healthy donors. PCR primers comprised 60 Vbeta and 13 Jbeta primers. Method: immunoSEQ multiplex PCR; TCRdb's copy keeps in-frame clones and lacks some. This table holds 120,000 to 150,000 clones, 73% found once. The sequencing sample was made of PBMCs. The receptors derive from a woman in her forties in good health and CMV-seronegative.

This chain connects TRBV19 to TRBJ1-1; 10 positions match TRBD1. Per germline, CDR1 LNHDA and CDR2 SQIVND (reference sequence). V trimming: 4 bases; J trimming: 3 bases; junction bases outside the gene matches: 2. This CDR3 comprises 14 residues. The CDR3 DNA is TGTGCCAGTAGTACCGGGACAGGGGACACTGAAGCTTTCTTT. It codes for CASSTGTGDTEAFF.

This clone was seen at least ten times. This chain joins TRBV25-1 and TRBJ1-1; D is possibly TRBD1 (5 bases). CDR3 length equals 14 residues. Trimming stripped 1 base from V and 6 bases from J, with 12 bases between. Germline CDR1 is MGHDK and CDR2 is SYGVNS. The CDR3: CASSEWGNDAEAFF. CDR3 nucleotides: TGTGCCAGCAGTGAATGGGGCAACGACGCTGAAGCTTTCTTT. Filled out from reference TRBV25-1 and TRBJ1-1, the complete variable domain reads EADIYQTPRYLVIGTGKKITLECSQTMGHDKMYWYQQDPGMELHLIHYSYGVNSTEKGDLSSESTVSRIRTEHFPLTLESARPSHTSQYLCASSEWGNDAEAFFGQGTRLTVV.

The CDR3 loop reads CASSLDRARETQYF. The CDR3 coding sequence is TGTGCCAGCAGCTTAGACAGGGCCCGGGAGACCCAGTACTTC. The J gene is TRBJ2-5, the V gene TRBV7-2; D might be TRBD1 (6 bases). Trimming took 1 base from V and 5 from J, leaving 11 bases between them. Germline V CDR1 and CDR2: SGHTA, FQGNSA. The CDR3 has 14 amino acids.

This clone was counted a few times. The genes are TRBV5-6 and TRBJ1-5; a weak D match, TRBD1 (5 bases). V was trimmed by 0 bases and J by 10 bases, leaving 8 bases between them. Germline V CDR1 and CDR2: SGHDT, YYEEEE. The CDR3 contains 12 residues. CDR3 nucleotide sequence: TGTGCCAGCAGCTTGGTTCAGGGCCCCCAGCATTTT. Translating gives CASSLVQGPQHF.

This clone was seen a single time. The chain has TRBV7-9 and TRBJ1-4; the D is unclear. Germline V gene data show CDR1 as SEHNR and CDR2 as FQNEAQ (reference sequence). There are 15 residues in the CDR3. V lost 0 bases and J lost 8, with 13 bases in between. CDR3 in amino acids: CASSLADRVWEKLFF. The CDR3 DNA follows: TGTGCCAGCAGCTTAGCAGACCGGGTTTGGGAAAAACTGTTTTTT. Using reference TRBV7-9 and TRBJ1-4 for the parts outside the CDR3, the full variable domain is DTGVSQNPRHKITKRGQNVTFRCDPISEHNRLYWYRQTLGQGPEFLTYFQNEAQLEKSRLLSDRFSAERPKGSFSTLEIQRTEQGDSAMYLCASSLADRVWEKLFFGSGTQLSVL.

The genes are TRBV6-6 and TRBJ2-1; 7 nucleotides align to TRBD1. The germline V gene encodes CDR1 MNHNY and CDR2 SVGAGI (reference sequence). The V segment lost 7 bases and the J segment 7 bases; nucleotides outside the gene matches: 13. The CDR3 length is 15 residues. CDR3 sequence reads: CASTADRELGNEQFF. The CDR3 DNA follows: TGTGCCAGCACCGCAGACAGGGAACTAGGGAATGAGCAGTTCTTC.

The count of this clone is one. The chain combines TRBV9 with TRBJ2-2, with TRBD1 matching 9 bases. This CDR3 contains 15 residues. J gave up 3 bases and V 6 bases, and 6 bases lay outside the gene matches. Germline loops: CDR1 SGDLS, CDR2 YYNGEE. CDR3 sequence reads: CASKDGQGYTGELFF. The CDR3 DNA is TGTGCCAGCAAGGATGGACAGGGGTACACCGGGGAGCTGTTTTTT.

The chain combines TRBV19 with TRBJ1-1, with TRBD1 identical over 7 bases. Germline assignment: CDR1 LNHDA and CDR2 SQIVND (reference sequence). J gave up 0 bases and V 6 bases, and 10 bases lay outside the gene matches. The CDR3 loop spans 16 amino acids. The CDR3 DNA reads as TGTGCCAGTAGCCCTGAGACAGGGTCCTTGAACACTGAAGCTTTCTTT. Translated, it gives CASSPETGSLNTEAFF.

CDR3: CSASRGQGDGYTF. In DNA, the CDR3 is TGCAGCGCTTCCAGGGGACAGGGTGATGGCTACACCTTC. The gene calls are TRBV29-1 and TRBJ1-2; TRBD1 agrees at 9 bases. Germline CDR1 is SQVTM and CDR2 is ANQGSEA. This CDR3 has 13 amino acids. Trimming removed 7 bases from V and 6 bases from J; junction bases left unmatched: 9.

Notes on this clone: In the same sample, other DNA sequences code for this CDR3. The rearrangement joins TRBV5-4 to TRBJ1-2; 9 bases are a match to TRBD1. The CDR3 has 18 residues. Germline V CDR1 and CDR2: SGHNT, YYREEE (reference sequence). The J segment lost 3 bases and the V segment lost 2 bases, leaving 14 bases of the junction unmatched. The CDR3 spells CASSLNTPRDREDYGYTF. The CDR3 DNA is TGTGCCAGCAGCTTAAACACGCCCCGGGACAGGGAGGACTATGGCTACACCTTC.

The CDR3 here is CASSPRGPETQYF. In DNA, the CDR3 is TGCGCCAGCAGCCCCCGGGGTCCTGAGACCCAGTACTTC. The rearrangement joins TRBV5-1 to TRBJ2-5; a possible D gene is TRBD2 (5 bases). Germline lookup yields CDR1 SGHRS and CDR2 YFSETQ. The CDR3 runs to 13 residues. V shed 4 bases and J shed 5 bases, with 12 bases lying between them.

This rearrangement joins TRBV27 to TRBJ1-2, with D perhaps matching TRBD1 (6 bases). This CDR3 is built from 15 residues. V gave up 5 bases and J gave up 1 base, with 14 bases separating them. Germline CDR1 MNHEY, CDR2 SMNVEV (reference sequence). The CDR3 region is CASSRLSRGNYGYTF. DNA for the CDR3: TGTGCCAGCAGTCGGTTAAGCAGGGGTAACTATGGCTACACCTTC.

The CDR3 bases are TGTGCCAGCAGCTTCGGCGGGAACACCGGGGAGCTGTTTTTT. It is translated as CASSFGGNTGELFF. The genes are TRBV7-2 and TRBJ2-2; D not certain. This CDR3 spans 14 amino acids. Germline V gene data show CDR1 as SGHTA and CDR2 as FQGNSA. V lost 3 bases, J lost 1 base, and 6 bases lay in between.